This T cell receptor (beta chain) is from a study of cytomegalovirus exposure and HLA in healthy donors. The study, taken as a whole, reports: The records held CMV serostatus as the only immune exposure information.

A word on this clone: Its antigen is not identified.

Germline-derived CDR1 and CDR2 are SGHTA and FQGNSA. This CDR3 region has 18 residues. Germline trimming cut 1 base from V and 4 bases from J; bases unmatched to any gene: 14. In the PCR, 60 Vbeta and 13 Jbeta primers were used. The data were produced by immunoSEQ multiplex PCR, yet TCRdb's version contains in-frame clones alone and is incomplete. Of over 150,000 clones in the sample, 68% were seen once. J is TRBJ2-5 and V is TRBV7-2; the match to TRBD2 covers 8 bases. This TCR was sampled from a man aged 50-60 years in good health and CMV-seronegative. Sequenced sample: PBMCs. The CDR3 DNA is TGTGCCAGCAGCTTAGTAGGAGGGGCGGGGGGTGGTCGAGAGACCCAGTACTTC. Translation gives CASSLVGGAGGGRETQYF.